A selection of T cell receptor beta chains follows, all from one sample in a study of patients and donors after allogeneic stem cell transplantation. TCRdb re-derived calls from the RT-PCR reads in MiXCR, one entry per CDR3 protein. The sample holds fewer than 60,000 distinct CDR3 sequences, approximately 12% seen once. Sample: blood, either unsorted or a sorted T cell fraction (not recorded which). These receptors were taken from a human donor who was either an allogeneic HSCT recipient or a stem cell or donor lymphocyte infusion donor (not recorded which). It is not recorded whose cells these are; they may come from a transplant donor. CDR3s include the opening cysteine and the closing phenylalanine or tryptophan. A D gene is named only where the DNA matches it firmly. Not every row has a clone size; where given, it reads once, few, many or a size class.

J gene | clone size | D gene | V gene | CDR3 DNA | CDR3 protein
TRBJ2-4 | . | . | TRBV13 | TGTGCCAGCAGCTTAGTGACGGTCGGCAACATTCAGTACTTC | CASSLVTVGNIQYF
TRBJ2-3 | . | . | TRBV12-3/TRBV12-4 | TGTGCCAGCAGCCTTCAGCGGAATACGCAGTATTTT | CASSLQRNTQYF
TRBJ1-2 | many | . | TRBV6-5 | TGTGCCAGCACCTACGGAACGTTATTTAGTGGCTACACCTTC | CASTYGTLFSGYTF
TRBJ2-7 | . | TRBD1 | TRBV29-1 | TGCAGCGGGGCCCGGGACAGGGGGCGGGGGAACTACGAGCAGTACTTC | CSGARDRGRGNYEQYF
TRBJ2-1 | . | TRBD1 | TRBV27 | TGTGCCAGCAGGACAACAGGACAGGGGTTAAGGGGCAATGAGCAGTTCTTC | CASRTTGQGLRGNEQFF
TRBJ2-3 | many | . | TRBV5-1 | TGCGCCAGCAGCTTGGTGGGAACTAGCACAGATACGCAGTATTTT | CASSLVGTSTDTQYF
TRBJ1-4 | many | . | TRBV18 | TGTGCCAGCTCGTTCGACAGGACTAATGAAAAACTGTTTTTT | CASSFDRTNEKLFF
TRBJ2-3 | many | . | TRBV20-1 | TGCAGTGGTGAGATCACAGATACGCAGTATTTT | CSGEITDTQYF
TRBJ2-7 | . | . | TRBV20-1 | TGCAGTGCCACCCCCTGGTACGAGCAGTACTTC | CSATPWYEQYF
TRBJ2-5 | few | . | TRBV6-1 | TGTGCCAGCAGTGACCTGGGGGTAGGAGTAGAGACCCAGTACTTC | CASSDLGVGVETQYF
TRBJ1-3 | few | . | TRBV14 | TGTGCCAGCAGCCAACAGGGGCACCTCGACTCTGGAAACACCATATATTTT | CASSQQGHLDSGNTIYF
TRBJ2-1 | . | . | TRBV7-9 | TGTGCCAGCAGCCCTCCCCGGGGGAATGAGCAGTTCTTC | CASSPPRGNEQFF
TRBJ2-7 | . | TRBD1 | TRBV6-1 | TGTGCCAGCAGTGATTCCCAGGGGGCTTACGAGCAGTACTTC | CASSDSQGAYEQYF
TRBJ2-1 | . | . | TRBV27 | TGTGCCAGCACCCCGTTGGGGAATGCGTACAATGAGCAGTTCTTC | CASTPLGNAYNEQFF
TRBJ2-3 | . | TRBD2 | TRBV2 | TGTGCCAGCAGTGGAACTAGCGGAGGCACAGATACGCAGTATTTT | CASSGTSGGTDTQYF
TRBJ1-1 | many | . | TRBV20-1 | TGCAGTGCCCGGACAGTTGACACGAACACTGAAGCTTTCTTT | CSARTVDTNTEAFF
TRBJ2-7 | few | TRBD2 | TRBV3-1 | TGTGCCAGCAGCCAAGAAGTAGCGGGAGTGGACGAGCAGTACTTC | CASSQEVAGVDEQYF
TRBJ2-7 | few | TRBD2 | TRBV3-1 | TGTGCCAGCAGCCAAGGTCCCGGGACTAGCGGGACTTACGAGCAGTACTTC | CASSQGPGTSGTYEQYF
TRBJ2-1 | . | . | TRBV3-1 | TGTGCCAGCAGCCAACCCTCGCGGTTGGCTGAGCAGTTCTTC | CASSQPSRLAEQFF
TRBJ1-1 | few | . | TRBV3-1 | TGTGCCAGCAGCTGGAACACTGAAGCTTTCTTT | CASSWNTEAFF
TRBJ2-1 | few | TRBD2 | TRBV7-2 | TGTGCCAGCAGCTTAGCTAGCGGGAGGATCAATGAGCAGTTCTTC | CASSLASGRINEQFF
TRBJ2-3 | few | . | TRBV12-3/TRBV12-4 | TGTGCCAGCAGTTTGAGGGGTCCCACAGATACGCAGTATTTT | CASSLRGPTDTQYF
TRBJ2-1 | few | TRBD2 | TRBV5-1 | TGCGCCAGCAGCTCCGGACTAGATTCCTACAATGAGCAGTTCTTC | CASSSGLDSYNEQFF
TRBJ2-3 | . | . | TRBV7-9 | TGTGCCAGCAGCTTCCGAGACACAGATACGCAGTATTTT | CASSFRDTDTQYF
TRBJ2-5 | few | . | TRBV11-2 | TGTGCCAGCATCGGGGGCGGTTCAGCCCAGTACTTC | CASIGGGSAQYF
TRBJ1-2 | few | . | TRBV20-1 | TGCAGTGCTAGAGGCTTTGAATGGTATGGCTACACCTTC | CSARGFEWYGYTF
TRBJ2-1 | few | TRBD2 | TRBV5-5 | TGTGCCAGCAGCCCAATCATGGGGGGGTACAATGAGCAGTTCTTC | CASSPIMGGYNEQFF
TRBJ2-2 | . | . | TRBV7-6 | TGTGCCAGCAGCTTACCCGTGCTATCCGGGGAGCTGTTTTTT | CASSLPVLSGELFF
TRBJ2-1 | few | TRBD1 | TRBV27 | TGTGCCAGCGGGAGACAGGGGGTTGGGAATGAGCAGTTCTTC | CASGRQGVGNEQFF
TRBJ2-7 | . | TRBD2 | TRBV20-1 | TGCAGTGCTAGAGATCGGCGGGAGGGGTCCTACGAGCAGTACTTC | CSARDRREGSYEQYF
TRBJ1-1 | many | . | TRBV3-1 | TGTGCCAGCAGCCAAGACGGGGGGCCTGAAGCTTTCTTT | CASSQDGGPEAFF
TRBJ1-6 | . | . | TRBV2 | TGTGCCAGCAGTGATAGGCAGGTCGGGAATTCACCCCTCCACTTT | CASSDRQVGNSPLHF
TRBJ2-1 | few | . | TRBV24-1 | TGTGCCACCAGTGACCCTGCGGGGTCGAACCGGAATGAGCAGTTCTTC | CATSDPAGSNRNEQFF
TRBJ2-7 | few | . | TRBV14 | TGTGCCAGCAGCCAGGGTCCCTACGAGCAGTACTTC | CASSQGPYEQYF
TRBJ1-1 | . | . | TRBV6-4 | TGTGCCAGCAGTGAAAGCGTAGGAGTGGGGAACACTGAAGCTTTCTTT | CASSESVGVGNTEAFF
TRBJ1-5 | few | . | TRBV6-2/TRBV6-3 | TGTGCCAGCAGTTACTCATTAAGCGGGGATAGCAATCAGCCCCAGCATTTT | CASSYSLSGDSNQPQHF
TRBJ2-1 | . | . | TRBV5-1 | TGCGCCAGCAGCTTTGGGGGACCCTACAATGAGCAGTTCTTC | CASSFGGPYNEQFF
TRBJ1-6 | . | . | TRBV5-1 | TGCGCCAGCAGCTTGGCCTGGACAGTTGAGGATAATTCACCCCTCCACTTT | CASSLAWTVEDNSPLHF
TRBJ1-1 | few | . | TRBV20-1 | TGCAGTGCCCCTCCGCGGGCTAACACTGAAGCTTTCTTT | CSAPPRANTEAFF
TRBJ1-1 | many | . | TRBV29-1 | TGCGGTCTTAGAGACTTGAACACTGAAGCTTTCTTT | CGLRDLNTEAFF
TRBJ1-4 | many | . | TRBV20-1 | TGCAGTGCTCCAGGGAGCTCTAATGAAAAACTGTTTTTT | CSAPGSSNEKLFF
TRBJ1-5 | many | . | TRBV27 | TGTGCCAGCAGAATCAGGGGCAATCAGCCCCAGCATTTT | CASRIRGNQPQHF
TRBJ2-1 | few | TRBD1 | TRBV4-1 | TGCGCCACGGGGACAGCTCCCTACAATGAGCAGTTCTTC | CATGTAPYNEQFF
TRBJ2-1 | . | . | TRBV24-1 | TGTGCCACTGCGGGGGCTCTCTACAATGAGCAGTTCTTC | CATAGALYNEQFF
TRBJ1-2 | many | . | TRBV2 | TGTGCCAGCAGTGTGGACAGTGTTAACTATGGCTACACCTTC | CASSVDSVNYGYTF
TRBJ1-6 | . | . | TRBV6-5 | TGTGCCAGCAGTTACTCGATGCCCCCGCTGGCAGGCTGGGATTCACCCCTCCACTTT | CASSYSMPPLAGWDSPLHF
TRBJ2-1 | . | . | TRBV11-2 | TGTGCCAGCAGCCCTCCCGAGGGGCTAGTTTTCAATGAGCAGTTCTTC | CASSPPEGLVFNEQFF
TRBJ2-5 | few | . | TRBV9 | TGTGCCAGCAGCGTAGACAGGGGAGCGGGAGAGACCCAGTACTTC | CASSVDRGAGETQYF
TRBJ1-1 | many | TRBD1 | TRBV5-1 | TGCGCCAGCAGCCAAGACAGGGCCGGGTCTGAAGCTTTCTTT | CASSQDRAGSEAFF
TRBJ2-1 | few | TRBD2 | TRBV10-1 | TGCGCCAGCAGTGAGTATCCTAGCGGGAGCTCCTACAATGAGCAGTTCTTC | CASSEYPSGSSYNEQFF